This T cell receptor (beta chain) was profiled in a study of blood T cell repertoires in COVID-19. Looking at the study overall: Samples representing acute and convalescent COVID-19 were sourced from the United States, Italy and Spain. T cells, B-cell-depleted T cells, or PBMCs provided the cDNA or gDNA that served as material.

TCRdb keeps only in-frame clones here, not all; method: immunoSEQ multiplex PCR. Here the sample spans some 180,000 clones, approximately 87% being singletons. V lost 0 bases to trimming and J lost 7 bases, with 16 bases between them. This CDR3 region has 15 residues. The germline gives CDR1 SGHRS, CDR2 YFSETQ. The TCR sequence derives from a man between 65 and 80 years old with active or convalescent COVID-19. Sequences were obtained from peripheral blood. The V call is TRBV5-1, the J call TRBJ1-2, with a possible D match to TRBD1 (6 bases). CDR3 coding DNA: TGCGCCAGCAGCTTGGGGAACCAGGGGCAGGGTGGCTACACCTTC. Its translation: CASSLGNQGQGGYTF.